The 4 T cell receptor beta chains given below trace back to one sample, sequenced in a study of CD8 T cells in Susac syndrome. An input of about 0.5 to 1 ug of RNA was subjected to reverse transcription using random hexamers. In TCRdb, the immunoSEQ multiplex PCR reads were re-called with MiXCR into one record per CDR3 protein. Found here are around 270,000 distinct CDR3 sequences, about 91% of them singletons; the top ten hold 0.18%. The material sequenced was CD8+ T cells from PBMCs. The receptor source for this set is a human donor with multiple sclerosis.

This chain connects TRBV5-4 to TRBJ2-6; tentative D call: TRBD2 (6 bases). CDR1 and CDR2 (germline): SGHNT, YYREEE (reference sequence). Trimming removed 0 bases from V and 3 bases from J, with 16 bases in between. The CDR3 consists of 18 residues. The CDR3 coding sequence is TGTGCCAGCAGCTTGGGGGGACTCGGGATCCGTGGGGCCAACGTCCTGACTTTC. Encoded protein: CASSLGGLGIRGANVLTF. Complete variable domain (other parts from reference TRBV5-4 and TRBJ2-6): ETGVTQSPTHLIKTRGQQVTLRCSSQSGHNTVSWYQQALGQGPQFIFQYYREEENGRGNFPPRFSGLQFPNYSSELNVNALELDDSALYLCASSLGGLGIRGANVLTFGAGSRLTVL.

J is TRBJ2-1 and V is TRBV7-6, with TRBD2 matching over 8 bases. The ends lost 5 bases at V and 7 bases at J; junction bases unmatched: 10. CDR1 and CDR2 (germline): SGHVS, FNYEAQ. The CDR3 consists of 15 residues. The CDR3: CASSLRSGRDNEQFF. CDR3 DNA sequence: TGTGCCAGCAGCCTGCGGAGCGGGAGAGATAATGAGCAGTTCTTC.

CDR3 region: CASLRTSVTRSYNEQFF. The CDR3 bases are TGTGCCAGCTTGAGGACTAGCGTGACCCGCTCCTACAATGAGCAGTTCTTC. The chain employs TRBV2 and TRBJ2-1; 9 bases are a match to TRBD2. This CDR3 is built from 17 residues. V shed 8 bases and J 0 bases; nucleotides not matched to a gene: 11. The V gene's germline CDR1 is SNHLY and CDR2 FYNNEI.

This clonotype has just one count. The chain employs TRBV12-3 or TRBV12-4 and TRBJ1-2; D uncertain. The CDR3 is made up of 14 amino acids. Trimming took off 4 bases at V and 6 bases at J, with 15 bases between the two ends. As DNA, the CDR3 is TGTGCCAGCAGTTCAGGTCATCCCGAGGATGGCTACACCTTC. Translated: CASSSGHPEDGYTF.